Presented here are 9 T cell receptor beta chains from one specimen sequenced in a study of T cell changes during pregnancy in multiple sclerosis (dated by TCRdb to the late 2010s). The library was generated by the immunoSEQ multiplex PCR assay. The source is immuneACCESS, and TCRdb retained only in-frame sequences with V and J called. Part of the clones is not carried over; for the studies checked, unresolved V genes explain less than half of this, and the remainder is unexplained. The sample table records 40,000 to 45,000 clones; roughly nine tenths of these occur just once. The biggest ten clones account for around 1.2% of the sample. This material consisted of CD4+ T cells from peripheral blood mononuclear cells, taken in the first trimester of pregnancy. The source is a female donor with multiple sclerosis, enrolled in a pregnancy study.

J is TRBJ1-2 and V is TRBV28; a weak D match, TRBD1 (6 bases). This CDR3 is 13 amino acids long. The V gene's germline CDR1 is MDHEN and CDR2 SYDVKM. V lost 3 bases and J lost 4, with 9 bases in between. The chain's CDR3 is CASSFTGSYGYTF. CDR3 sequence (DNA): TGTGCCAGCAGTTTCACAGGGAGCTATGGCTACACCTTC.

This clone was counted a single time. The rearrangement joins TRBV7-8 to TRBJ1-4; D is uncertain. Germline CDR1 reads SGHVS; CDR2 reads FQNEAQ. Trimming pared 2 bases from V and 0 bases from J, leaving 10 bases between. The length of the CDR3 is 16 residues. The DNA for the CDR3 is TGTGCCAGCAGCTTAAAACCGTCAGCAACTAATGAAAAACTGTTTTTT. Translated, it gives CASSLKPSATNEKLFF.

The V and J genes are TRBV19 and TRBJ2-2; TRBD2 agrees at 13 bases. In germline, CDR1 is LNHDA, CDR2 SQIVND (reference sequence). CDR3 length: 15 amino acids. After removal of 5 bases from V and 6 bases from J, the junction contained 3 bases not matched to a gene. The CDR3 sequence is CASSWTSGSAGELFF. In DNA, the CDR3 is TGTGCCAGTAGTTGGACTAGCGGGAGTGCCGGGGAGCTGTTTTTT. Supplemented by reference TRBV19 and TRBJ2-2, the full variable domain reads DGGITQSPKYLFRKEGQNVTLSCEQNLNHDAMYWYRQDPGQGLRLIYYSQIVNDFQKGDIAEGYSVSREKKESFPLTVTSAQKNPTAFYLCASSWTSGSAGELFFGEGSRLTVL.

This chain links TRBV6-6 with TRBJ2-1; 11 nucleotides align to TRBD2. The CDR3 consists of 15 residues. V lost 4 bases and J lost 6; bases outside the gene matches: 5. Germline V lookup: CDR1 MNHNY, CDR2 SVGAGI (reference sequence). This CDR3 is CASSSGTSGVNEQFF. As DNA, the CDR3 is TGTGCCAGCAGTTCCGGGACTAGCGGCGTCAATGAGCAGTTCTTC.

J is TRBJ2-7 and V is TRBV7-2; D uncertain. Germline lookup yields CDR1 SGHTA and CDR2 FQGNSA. This CDR3 spans 15 amino acids. The V end lost 1 base, the J end lost 3 bases, and 13 bases lay between the germline ends. CDR3 DNA sequence: TGTGCCAGCAGCTTAGGTTTTGGGCAGAACTACGAGCAGTACTTC. It yields the protein CASSLGFGQNYEQYF.

This chain links TRBV19 with TRBJ2-3, with 7 bases that match TRBD1. CDR1 is LNHDA, CDR2 SQIVND, per germline (reference sequence). The trim removed 6 bases at V and 0 bases at J, leaving 0 bases unmatched. This CDR3 has 13 residues. The CDR3, as DNA: TGTGCCAGTAGGGACAGGAGCACAGATACGCAGTATTTT. This codes for CASRDRSTDTQYF.

The chain has TRBV5-5 and TRBJ1-5; D is unresolved. This CDR3 spans 14 amino acids. V dropped 2 bases and J dropped 0 bases, with 6 bases sitting between them. The germline V gene encodes CDR1 SGHKS and CDR2 YYEKEE (reference sequence). CDR3 nucleotides: TGTGCCAGCAGCTTACAGTATAGCAATCAGCCCCAGCATTTT. The encoded protein is CASSLQYSNQPQHF.

This rearrangement joins TRBV5-1 to TRBJ2-3, with D perhaps matching TRBD2 (6 bases). This CDR3 region has 16 residues. Trimming pared 5 bases from V and 4 bases from J, leaving 20 bases between. Germline values: CDR1 SGHRS, CDR2 YFSETQ. DNA of the CDR3: TGCGCCAGCAGAAAGAACGGCGGGATAGAGGCAGATACGCAGTATTTT. Protein: CASRKNGGIEADTQYF.

This chain uses TRBV5-4 with TRBJ2-3; 14 nucleotides align to TRBD2. The CDR3 sequence is 18 residues long. Germline loops: CDR1 SGHNT, CDR2 YYREEE (reference sequence). The V and J ends lost 5 bases and 3 bases, in that order; junction bases with no gene match: 11. The CDR3 protein is CASSSGTSGSRGTDTQYF. For the CDR3, the DNA is TGTGCCAGCAGTTCCGGGACTAGCGGGAGTCGGGGTACAGATACGCAGTATTTT.